These 6 T cell receptor beta chains were all obtained from the same sample, sequenced in a study of OX40 agonist ivuxolimab in advanced cancers. Receptor libraries were prepared by the immunoSEQ multiplex PCR assay. Here the immuneACCESS table is served through TCRdb, limited to in-frame sequences with V and J called. Missing clones are a known gap in these copies; in checked studies unresolved V genes cover under half, and the rest lacks a known reason. The sample data list about 150,000 clones, and approximately 94% of these were observed just once. The ten largest clonotypes hold more than 0.8% of the sample. Material: CD4+ or CD8+ T cells sorted from blood, obtained in a trial of the OX40 agonist ivuxolimab. The source of these receptors is an adult with an advanced solid tumor such as melanoma, head and neck, liver or kidney cancer.

The chain employs TRBV28 and TRBJ1-1, with D unclear. Germline V gene sequence: CDR1 MDHEN, CDR2 SYDVKM. This CDR3 region has 17 residues. Trimming pared 5 bases from V and 2 bases from J, leaving 21 bases between. CDR3 sequence reads: CASSPLWAGASNTEAFF. DNA for the CDR3: TGTGCCAGCAGTCCCTTGTGGGCAGGCGCTTCAAACACTGAAGCTTTCTTT.

This clone showed up just a few times. In the same sample, other DNA sequences code for this CDR3. The V gene is TRBV6-5, the J gene TRBJ2-5, with D perhaps matching TRBD2 (6 bases). With 2 bases removed from V and 5 bases from J, the gap between germline ends came to 12 bases. The CDR3 runs 14 residues. CDR1 is MNHEY, CDR2 SVGAGI, per germline. DNA for the CDR3: TGTGCCAGCAGTTACGGCGGGGCGGGGGAGACCCAGTACTTC. Its translation is CASSYGGAGETQYF.

Regarding this clone: One junction end does not reproduce the germline sequence, and a read error may be involved. The chain uses TRBV5-1 and TRBJ2-7; D might be TRBD1 or TRBD2, each matching 6 bases. Per germline, CDR1 SGHRS and CDR2 YFSETQ. CDR3 length: 14 residues. DNA of the CDR3: TGCGCCAGCAGCCGGGGGCAGGGCTCCCACGAGCAGTACTTC. Translation: CASSRGQGSHEQYF.

The chain couples TRBV6-5 to TRBJ2-1; 8 bases align to TRBD2. Unmatched junction bases numbered 11, after V lost 6 bases and J lost 10 bases. Looked up from germline, CDR1 is MNHEY and CDR2 is SVGAGI. This CDR3 is built from 14 residues. In nucleotides, the CDR3 is TGTGCCAGCAGCCAACGGGGGGGCCTGAACGAGCAGTTCTTC. The encoded protein is CASSQRGGLNEQFF.

The chain couples TRBV7-2 to TRBJ2-7, with D perhaps matching TRBD2 (5 bases). Trimming pared 1 base from V and 5 bases from J, leaving 12 bases between. Germline V gene lookup returns CDR1 SGHTA and CDR2 FQGNSA. CDR3 length: 14 residues. The CDR3 DNA is TGTGCCAGCAGCTTAGTGGCGTCCGGGGACGAGCAGTACTTC. It is translated as CASSLVASGDEQYF.

The chain uses TRBV23-1 and TRBJ2-7, with D possibly being TRBD2 (5 bases). TRBV23-1 is flagged as an ORF with uncertain function. The V gene lost 6 bases and the J gene lost 4 bases, with 16 bases spanning the gap. There are 14 residues in the CDR3. The chain's CDR3 is CASSRGGFWYEQYF. The CDR3 DNA reads as TGCGCCAGCAGCCGTGGAGGTTTCTGGTACGAGCAGTACTTC.